The entry below describes one T cell receptor (beta chain). The antigen it binds to is not known. No qualities accompany the bases; no much larger clone lies one base away. The CDR3 spans 14 residues, from the cysteine through the phenylalanine. Left in the record is the CDR3 DNA by itself, 42 bases read in frame from the first base. Here V drops 0 bases and J drops 7 bases, and the junction holds 0 bases not matched to any gene. The germline V gene specifies SGHVS as CDR1 and FQNEAQ as CDR2. According to the study, the label for this sample's time point signals: cycle 4 day 1 (C4D1), after less than seven weeks of nivolumab. Relapse after autologous stem cell transplantation had occurred in all trial patients, and cohorts A, B and C were distinguished by prior brentuximab vedotin exposure. The trial cohort included more than 55 patients with relapsed/refractory classical Hodgkin lymphoma, and each patient had a best overall response of complete response, partial response or progressive disease. Single-agent nivolumab was administered to trial patients in the multi-cohort phase II CheckMate 205 trial. An independent review committee assessed best overall response by applying the 2007 International Working Group response criteria. PBMCs from the trial were collected at three points: immediately before nivolumab initiation (C1D1), and during therapy at cycle 2 day 1 and cycle 4 day 1. Peripheral blood was collected in 8 mL Vacutainer Cell Preparation Tubes, from which PBMCs were isolated by centrifugation and then cryopreserved.

The data were taken from a study of PD-1 blockade in classical Hodgkin lymphoma (dated by TCRdb to the early 2020s). About the investigation overall: Nivolumab dosing was 3 mg/kg intravenously every 2 weeks, continuing until either disease progression or unacceptable toxicity. To define a peripheral blood immune signature of response to PD-1 blockade in classical Hodgkin lymphoma, the study combined TCR beta sequencing with CyTOF.

Summary of the overall study and its limitations: Lower diversity was seen in patients whose nivolumab began less than 1 year after ASCT, and these patients were left out of later analyses so that immune reconstitution would not confound the results. A significant rise by C4D1 was seen in CD4+ but not CD8+ TCR diversity (p=0.0027 vs p=0.16), with the rise being most apparent in complete responders (p=0.02). Baseline diversity similar to that of newly diagnosed patients was observed in trial patients achieving complete response, whereas significantly lower diversity was observed in partial responders and progressors. Baseline TCR diversity was reported as lower in newly diagnosed patients than in healthy donors, and lower still in relapsed/refractory patients. The study covered only a single clinical trial cohort, and the causes of the repertoire differences, possibly disease activity or prior therapy, were still not defined.

The Qiagen DNeasy kit was used to extract genomic DNA both from unsorted PBMCs and from the negatively selected CD4+ and CD8+ fractions. TCR beta CDR3 regions were amplified by immunoSEQ multiplex PCR using primers annealing to V and J segments. A synthetic immune receptor repertoire was used to minimize amplification bias, and remaining bias was computationally removed after sequencing. The study's processing was this. Custom Python scripts were used to quantify repertoire diversity as the Shannon entropy index. Unsorted, CD4+ and CD8+ repertoires were analyzed separately, except in combined analyses where CD4+ and CD8+ sequences were merged in silico. A clone was considered expanded if an increase in frequency of at least 2-fold after treatment relative to C1D1 was found, and a pseudocount of 0.5 was applied to clones undetected at baseline. Singleton clones were defined as clones with 0 or 1 copy at C1D1, and non-singleton clones were defined as clones with 2 or more copies. Clones expanded in unsorted samples were labelled as CD4+, CD8+ or unknown by matching protein sequences in sorted samples from the same patient. Diversity changes from C1D1 to C4D1 were tested in paired samples using Wilcoxon tests. This immuneACCESS table, as held by TCRdb, lists in-frame sequences with V and J called but not all clones. Of the missing ones, under half trace to an unresolved V gene in checked studies; the others have no known cause. V and J calls and clone size are copied from that table; D and trimming were computed from the DNA. The sample data list approximately 10,000 clones, and 87% of these were observed just once. Clones ranked in the top ten supply 23% of the sample.

Sequencing was performed on peripheral blood mononuclear cells (PBMCs), taken before the fourth cycle of nivolumab. The clonotype was recovered from a human donor with classical Hodgkin lymphoma. The chain joins TRBV7-8 to TRBJ1-6, and 7 junctional nucleotides match TRBD1. The encoded CDR3 is CASSLAGGNSPLHF. The bases read TGTGCCAGCAGCTTAGCAGGGGGCAATTCACCCCTCCACTTT.